This T cell receptor (beta chain) was identified during a study of blood T cell repertoires in COVID-19. Study overall: Material from acute and convalescent COVID-19 was sourced from the United States, Italy and Spain. Sample material is recorded as cDNA or gDNA derived from T cells, B-cell-depleted T cells, or PBMCs.

How the authors handled the data: Amplified reference gene primers provided the basis for estimating nucleated cell counts. This table comes from immunoSEQ multiplex PCR, and its TCRdb copy is limited to in-frame clones, with some not included. That table gives V, J and clone size, and the DNA gave D and trimming. The table has 150,000 to 200,000 clones, roughly nine tenths seen once; the top ten hold around 9.9%. Enrollment of patients from Seattle took place during active infection, with longitudinal follow-up. The CDR3 covers 17 residues. The germline CDR1 and CDR2 sequences are SGHDN and FVKESK. Unmatched junction bases numbered 13, after V lost 0 bases and J lost 9 bases.

Sequenced input: peripheral blood. J is TRBJ2-1 and V is TRBV14; 8 bases are a match to TRBD2. The source of this sequence is a woman in her sixties or seventies with COVID-19, enrolled during active disease. The CDR3 protein is CASSQDLGAGEGSEQFF. CDR3 DNA: TGTGCCAGCAGCCAAGATCTTGGAGCGGGAGAAGGGAGTGAGCAGTTCTTC.